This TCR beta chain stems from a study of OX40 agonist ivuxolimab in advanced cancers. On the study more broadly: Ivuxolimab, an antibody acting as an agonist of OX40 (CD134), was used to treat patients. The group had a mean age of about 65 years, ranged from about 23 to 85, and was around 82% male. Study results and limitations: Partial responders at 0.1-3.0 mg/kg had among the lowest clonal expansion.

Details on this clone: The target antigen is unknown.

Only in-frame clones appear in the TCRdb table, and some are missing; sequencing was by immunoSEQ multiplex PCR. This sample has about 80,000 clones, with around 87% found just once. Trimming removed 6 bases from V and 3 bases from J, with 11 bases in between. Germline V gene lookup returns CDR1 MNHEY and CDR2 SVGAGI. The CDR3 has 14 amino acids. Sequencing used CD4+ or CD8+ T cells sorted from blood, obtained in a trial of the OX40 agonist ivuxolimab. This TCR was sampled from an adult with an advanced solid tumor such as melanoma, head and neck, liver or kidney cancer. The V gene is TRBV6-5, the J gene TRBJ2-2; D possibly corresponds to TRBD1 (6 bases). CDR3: CASRLDRYTGELFF. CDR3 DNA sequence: TGTGCCAGCAGGCTGGACAGATACACCGGGGAGCTGTTTTTT.